These 19 T cell receptor beta chains were sequenced from one sample in a study of OX40 agonist ivuxolimab in advanced cancers. Library method: the immunoSEQ multiplex PCR assay. The table comes from immuneACCESS by way of TCRdb, which keeps in-frame sequences with V and J called. Part of the clones is missing from these tables; in studies checked, under half for an unresolved V gene and the rest for unknown reasons. For this sample there are 68,000 or so clones; around 86% appear just once. Around 8.2% of the sample is held by the ten biggest clonotypes. The material sequenced was CD4+ or CD8+ T cells sorted from blood, taken in a trial of the OX40 agonist ivuxolimab. The source is an adult with an advanced solid tumor such as melanoma, head and neck, liver or kidney cancer.

The CDR3 coding sequence is TGTGCCAGCAGCGTAGGAGAAGGGGGAGGTGGCTACACCTTC. Translating gives CASSVGEGGGGYTF. The rearrangement links TRBV9 to TRBJ1-2, with a tentative D call TRBD1 (6 bases). Trimming removed 0 bases from V and 7 bases from J, with 13 bases in between. This CDR3 has 14 amino acids. Germline V lookup: CDR1 SGDLS, CDR2 YYNGEE.

J is TRBJ1-5 and V is TRBV10-2; no clear D gene. Per germline, CDR1 WSHSY and CDR2 SAAADI. V lost 0 bases and J 4 bases, leaving 13 bases between the germline ends. The CDR3 extends over 16 amino acids. This chain's CDR3 is CASSESLLHKNQPQHF. CDR3 bases: TGCGCCAGCAGTGAGTCACTCCTGCATAAGAATCAGCCCCAGCATTTT.

The V gene is TRBV11-2, the J gene TRBJ2-1, with D perhaps assigned TRBD1 or TRBD2 (6 bases each). From germline, CDR1 is SGHAT and CDR2 FQNNGV. Trimming cost V 0 bases and J 9 bases, with 15 bases left between them. CDR3 length equals 15 residues. DNA for the CDR3: TGTGCCAGCAGCTTAGACCCCCGCAAGGGGGGTGAGCAGTTCTTC. Its protein is CASSLDPRKGGEQFF.

This clone appeared once. The rearrangement joins TRBV7-3 to TRBJ1-1; no definite D call. V lost 0 bases, J lost 4 bases, and 12 bases lay in between. Per the germline V gene, CDR1 is SGHTA and CDR2 is FQGTGA. The CDR3 extends over 15 amino acids. CDR3 sequence reads: CASSLTREGVTEAFF. For the CDR3, the DNA is TGTGCCAGCAGCTTAACGAGGGAAGGCGTCACTGAAGCTTTCTTT.

V and J are TRBV7-2 and TRBJ2-7; D call uncertain. Germline CDR1 SGHTA, CDR2 FQGNSA. This CDR3 region has 11 residues. Trimming took 5 bases from V and 0 from J, leaving 2 bases between them. Here the CDR3 DNA reads TGTGCCAGCAGCGTCTCCTACGAGCAGTACTTC. This translates into CASSVSYEQYF.

The chain combines TRBV11-2 with TRBJ1-6, with D uncertain. This CDR3 spans 13 amino acids. From germline, CDR1 is SGHAT and CDR2 FQNNGV. V was pared by 6 bases and J by 1 base, with 4 bases between. In nucleotides, the CDR3 is TGTGCCAGCAGTGAATCCTATAATTCACCCCTCCACTTT. Translating gives CASSESYNSPLHF.

The rearrangement joins TRBV2 to TRBJ1-1, with a weak D call TRBD1 (5 bases). Germline loops: CDR1 SNHLY, CDR2 FYNNEI. The V end lost 9 bases, the J end lost 0 bases, and 20 bases lay between the germline ends. The CDR3 loop spans 16 amino acids. The CDR3 loop is CASRTRLFTMNTEAFF. CDR3 in DNA: TGTGCCAGTCGGACAAGGCTCTTCACGATGAACACTGAAGCTTTCTTT. Full variable domain (rest looked up from reference TRBV2 and TRBJ1-1): EPEVTQTPSHQVTQMGQEVILRCVPISNHLYFYWYRQILGQKVEFLVSFYNNEISEKSEIFDDQFSVERPDGSNFTLKIRSTKLEDSAMYFCASRTRLFTMNTEAFFGQGTRLTVV.

This clone was recorded a few times. This chain joins TRBV2 and TRBJ2-7; perhaps TRBD1 as D (5 bases). Deletions cut 7 bases from V and 4 bases from J, with 8 bases between. CDR1 and CDR2 (germline): SNHLY, FYNNEI. The CDR3 contains 11 residues. CDR3 DNA: TGTGCCAGCATGACAGCTTACGAGCAGTACTTC. It codes for CASMTAYEQYF.

This chain connects TRBV27 to TRBJ2-5; unclear D gene. CDR1 and CDR2 (germline): MNHEY, SMNVEV (reference sequence). The V and J ends lost 6 bases and 5 bases respectively, with 13 bases between them. This CDR3 has 13 amino acids. CDR3 DNA: TGTGCCAGCAGCCGGGTAAGGCTGGAGACCCAGTACTTC. It codes for CASSRVRLETQYF.

This chain connects TRBV10-3 to TRBJ2-2, with 7 bases aligning to TRBD1. Trimming at V came to 10 bases and at J to 3 bases, leaving 2 bases not matched to a gene. The CDR3 sequence is 12 residues long. Germline loops: CDR1 ENHRY, CDR2 SYGVKD. CDR3: CASTGDTGELFF. The DNA for the CDR3 is TGTGCCAGCACAGGGGACACCGGGGAGCTGTTTTTT.

The chain uses TRBV7-9 and TRBJ1-1; 8 positions match TRBD1. The V and J ends lost 2 bases and 4 bases, in that order; junction bases with no gene match: 3. The germline CDR1 and CDR2 sequences are SEHNR and FQNEAQ (reference sequence). The CDR3 contains 14 residues. Here the CDR3 reads CASSLQGALTEAFF. In DNA, the CDR3 is TGTGCCAGCAGCTTACAGGGGGCGCTCACTGAAGCTTTCTTT.

V is TRBV5-1 and J is TRBJ2-5, with D possibly being TRBD2 (6 bases). V lost 5 bases and J lost 5, with 19 bases in between. CDR1 is SGHRS and CDR2 is YFSETQ in the germline V gene. The CDR3 loop spans 15 amino acids. Written as DNA, the CDR3 is TGCGCCAGCAGTTACGGGACTGTGCACAGGGAGACCCAGTACTTC. Translated: CASSYGTVHRETQYF.

The V gene is TRBV6-1, the J gene TRBJ2-7, with D uncertain. This CDR3 contains 13 residues. Trimming cost V 10 bases and J 3 bases, with 16 bases left between them. The germline gives CDR1 MNHNS, CDR2 SASEGT. In DNA form, the CDR3 reads TGTGCCATTACAAGAGTGGGGAACTACGAGCAGTACTTC. This sequence encodes CAITRVGNYEQYF.

The chain employs TRBV7-2 and TRBJ1-3; D is ambiguous. Germline CDR1 and CDR2: SGHTA and FQGNSA. The CDR3 runs 15 residues. Trimming left V 5 bases short and J 0 bases short, with 11 bases between. CDR3 amino acids: CASSPWANSGNTIYF. DNA of the CDR3: TGTGCCAGCAGCCCGTGGGCGAACTCTGGAAACACCATATATTTT.

This chain joins TRBV6-6 and TRBJ2-2; 9 bases align to TRBD1. V was clipped by 6 bases and J by 5 bases; unmatched bases: 10. In germline, CDR1 is MNHNY, CDR2 SVGAGI (reference sequence). The CDR3 spans 16 residues. The CDR3 sequence: CASSPAPGQGTGELFF. In nucleotides, the CDR3 is TGTGCCAGCAGCCCCGCCCCGGGACAGGGTACCGGGGAGCTGTTTTTT.

The rearrangement joins TRBV6-6 to TRBJ2-7; D gene ambiguous. The CDR3 totals 13 residues. V lost 2 bases and J lost 2, with 7 bases in between. Germline lookup yields CDR1 MNHNY and CDR2 SVGAGI (reference sequence). CDR3 residues: CASSYIAAYEQYF. The CDR3 DNA is TGTGCCAGCAGTTACATCGCAGCCTACGAGCAGTACTTC.

The chain has TRBV2 and TRBJ2-5; unclear D gene. CDR1 and CDR2 (germline): SNHLY, FYNNEI. There are 13 residues in the CDR3. The V gene lost 6 bases and the J gene lost 2 bases, with 10 bases spanning the gap. The CDR3 region has the DNA TGTGCCAGCAGCCTGAGCAGGCAAGAGACCCAGTACTTC. Translation: CASSLSRQETQYF. Complete variable domain (other parts from reference TRBV2 and TRBJ2-5): EPEVTQTPSHQVTQMGQEVILRCVPISNHLYFYWYRQILGQKVEFLVSFYNNEISEKSEIFDDQFSVERPDGSNFTLKIRSTKLEDSAMYFCASSLSRQETQYFGPGTRLLVL.

The chain joins TRBV18 to TRBJ1-1; D may be TRBD1 (5 bases). This CDR3 contains 12 residues. V was trimmed by 6 bases and J by 5 bases, leaving 10 bases between them. Per germline, CDR1 KGHSH and CDR2 LQKENI. The CDR3 coding sequence is TGTGCCAGCTCGACAGAAAGGACTGAAGCTTTCTTT. Residues: CASSTERTEAFF.

J is TRBJ1-2 and V is TRBV19, with 7 bases fitting TRBD1. The CDR3 loop spans 15 amino acids. V shed 7 bases, J shed 0 bases, and the junction held 8 bases outside the gene matches. Germline V gene data show CDR1 as LNHDA and CDR2 as SQIVND (reference sequence). Here the CDR3 reads CASTIRTGTNYGYTF. The CDR3 nucleotides are TGTGCCAGTACCATCAGGACAGGTACTAACTATGGCTACACCTTC.